The T cell receptor (beta chain) under discussion was sequenced for a study of control samples from healthy donors and cancer patients. TCRdb's copy holds only in-frame clones and misses some; the assay was immunoSEQ multiplex PCR. The profile shows some 150,000 clones, 96% of them singletons. Trimming removed 3 bases from V and 1 base from J; junction bases left unmatched: 7. The CDR3 runs to 16 residues. Germline-derived CDR1 and CDR2 are MDHEN and SYDVKM. The V call is TRBV28, the J call TRBJ2-3, with 7 positions matching TRBD1. Sequenced material: blood. This receptor was identified in a woman aged 25 to 39 in good health. Here the CDR3 reads CASSLGQQVGTDTQYF. CDR3 in DNA: TGTGCCAGCAGTTTGGGACAGCAGGTCGGCACAGATACGCAGTATTTT.